The 26 T cell receptor beta chains below come from one sample, sequenced in a study of T cell responses to AZD1222 COVID-19 vaccine (dated by TCRdb to about 2021). Taken with the paper, the label for time point translates to: about 28 days (+/-7) after the second vaccine dose. The library was obtained by the immunoSEQ multiplex PCR assay. Imported from immuneACCESS, the table was reduced by TCRdb to in-frame sequences with V and J called. These copies leave out some clones; in studies compared against another copy, an unresolved V gene accounts for under half, and the cause of the remainder is not known. The table for this sample lists 100,000 to 150,000 clones; more than 90% of them were counted only once. 1.5% to 2% of the sample is in the top ten clones. This sample comprised peripheral blood, obtained 28 days after the second AZD1222 dose. These receptors were taken from an adult who received the AZD1222 COVID-19 vaccine.

This chain links TRBV2 with TRBJ1-2; no clear D. The germline V and J ends were trimmed by 0 bases and 8 bases, with 13 bases remaining between them. The germline gives CDR1 SNHLY, CDR2 FYNNEI. CDR3 length equals 14 residues. CDR3 region: CASSEAYGHDGYTF. The CDR3 region has the DNA TGTGCCAGCAGTGAAGCGTACGGGCATGACGGCTACACCTTC.

The chain has TRBV3-1 (or the pseudogene TRBV3-2) and TRBJ1-1, with 10 bases that match TRBD1. Looked up from germline, CDR1 is LGHDT and CDR2 is YNNKEL (reference sequence). The CDR3 covers 14 residues. Unmatched junction bases numbered 4, after V lost 4 bases and J lost 5 bases. The CDR3 region is CASSPGQGETEAFF. The CDR3 region has the DNA TGTGCCAGCAGCCCCGGACAGGGGGAGACTGAAGCTTTCTTT.

The chain joins TRBV19 to TRBJ1-5; possible D gene TRBD1, 5 bases. The CDR3 contains 13 residues. The germline CDR1 and CDR2 sequences are LNHDA and SQIVND (reference sequence). The V end was cut by 6 bases, the J end by 7 bases, with 13 bases between. The CDR3 nucleotides are TGTGCCAGTAGCCCAGGGAGGCGCCAGCCCCAGCATTTT. Amino acid sequence: CASSPGRRQPQHF.

The rearrangement links TRBV4-1 to TRBJ1-2; TRBD1 agrees at 7 bases. V lost 4 bases and J lost 6; bases outside the gene matches: 11. The CDR3 has 15 residues. The germline CDR1 and CDR2 sequences are MGHRA and YSYEKL. The CDR3 DNA sequence: TGCGCCAGCAGCCGGGGGCAGGGGGAGGTCGATGGCTACACCTTC. Protein product: CASSRGQGEVDGYTF.

CDR3: CASSYNINTEAFF. As DNA, the CDR3 is TGTGCCAGCAGTTATAACATCAACACTGAAGCTTTCTTT. The V and J genes are TRBV12-3 or TRBV12-4 and TRBJ1-1; unclear D gene. The V and J ends lost 4 bases and 2 bases respectively, with 8 bases between them. The CDR3 runs 13 residues.

The chain carries TRBV5-6 and TRBJ2-3; no reliable D call. Trimming pared 0 bases from V and 5 bases from J, leaving 10 bases between. The CDR3 sequence is 14 residues long. Germline-derived CDR1 and CDR2 are SGHDT and YYEEEE. The CDR3 nucleotides are TGTGCCAGCAGCTTGGGCAGCCCATTAGATACGCAGTATTTT. It translates to CASSLGSPLDTQYF.

The chain combines TRBV19 with TRBJ2-4; 9 bases are a match to TRBD1. The CDR3 loop spans 15 amino acids. The V gene end was trimmed by 5 bases and the J gene end by 6 bases; junction bases not matched to a gene: 8. Germline values: CDR1 LNHDA, CDR2 SQIVND (reference sequence). CDR3 sequence (DNA): TGTGCCAGTAGTCAACAGGGGGCAGGGGGAAACATTCAGTACTTC. It encodes CASSQQGAGGNIQYF.

This chain joins TRBV7-2 and TRBJ2-2; D possibly matches TRBD1 or TRBD2 (6 bases each). V lost 5 bases, J lost 4 bases, and 23 bases lay in between. From germline, CDR1 is SGHTA and CDR2 FQGNSA. The CDR3 loop spans 18 amino acids. Written as DNA, the CDR3 is TGTGCCAGCAGCCCCCAGTGGGGGGCCCGCGGGTTCACCGGGGAGCTGTTTTTT. Translating it yields CASSPQWGARGFTGELFF.

The rearrangement links TRBV19 to TRBJ1-5; D remains unclear. Germline CDR1 and CDR2: LNHDA and SQIVND (reference sequence). This CDR3 is 16 amino acids long. V shed 2 bases and J shed 5 bases, with 16 bases lying between them. In DNA form, the CDR3 reads TGTGCCAGTAGTATACTTTTCGCGGGAATGGATCAGCCCCAGCATTTT. Amino acids: CASSILFAGMDQPQHF. The full variable domain, completed using reference TRBV19 and TRBJ1-5, is DGGITQSPKYLFRKEGQNVTLSCEQNLNHDAMYWYRQDPGQGLRLIYYSQIVNDFQKGDIAEGYSVSREKKESFPLTVTSAQKNPTAFYLCASSILFAGMDQPQHFGDGTRLSIL.

CDR3 sequence: CASTTGINYGYTF. The CDR3 DNA reads as TGTGCCAGCACCACCGGGATTAACTATGGCTACACCTTC. The gene calls are TRBV12-3 or TRBV12-4 and TRBJ1-2; D not certain. The CDR3 extends over 13 amino acids. The V and J ends lost 7 bases and 1 base respectively, with 10 bases between them.

The rearrangement joins TRBV5-8 to TRBJ1-4; D perhaps matches TRBD1 (6 bases). Between the trimmed V and J ends, which lost 4 bases and 6 bases, there was a span of 22 bases. Germline CDR1 reads SGHTS; CDR2 reads YDEGEE. The CDR3 runs to 17 residues. CDR3 nucleotides: TGTGCCAGCAGCCCTTTCACTCAGACAGGAGGGGATGAAAAACTGTTTTTT. Its protein is CASSPFTQTGGDEKLFF.

The chain carries TRBV10-3 and TRBJ2-1; TRBD2 aligns across 7 bases. This CDR3 is 17 amino acids long. Per germline, CDR1 ENHRY and CDR2 SYGVKD. Unmatched junction bases numbered 8, after V lost 0 bases and J lost 3 bases. CDR3 protein: CAISESPSGAIYNEQFF. CDR3 nucleotide sequence: TGTGCCATCAGTGAGTCGCCTAGCGGAGCCATCTACAATGAGCAGTTCTTC.

The chain uses TRBV10-3 and TRBJ1-3; tentatively, D is TRBD1 (5 bases). In germline, CDR1 is ENHRY, CDR2 SYGVKD. The CDR3 spans 12 residues. V gave up 8 bases and J gave up 0 bases, with 5 bases separating them. The CDR3 protein is CAIQGSGNTIYF. CDR3 nucleotide sequence: TGTGCCATCCAGGGCTCTGGAAACACCATATATTTT.

This clone came up once. V gene TRBV9 combines with J gene TRBJ1-1, with D perhaps TRBD1 (6 bases). This CDR3 has 15 residues. Between the trimmed V and J ends, which lost 4 bases and 0 bases, there was a span of 13 bases. The germline CDR1 and CDR2 sequences are SGDLS and YYNGEE. CDR3 amino acids: CASSPRWTVNTEAFF. CDR3 bases: TGTGCCAGCAGCCCCCGATGGACAGTGAACACTGAAGCTTTCTTT. Based on the CDR3 plus reference TRBV9 and TRBJ1-1, the full variable domain is DSGVTQTPKHLITATGQRVTLRCSPRSGDLSVYWYQQSLDQGLQFLIQYYNGEERAKGNILERFSAQQFPDLHSELNLSSLELGDSALYFCASSPRWTVNTEAFFGQGTRLTVV.

V and J are TRBV15 and TRBJ1-4; 7 bases match TRBD1. V lost 1 base to trimming and J lost 3 bases; unmatched junction nucleotides: 2. CDR3 length: 15 residues. The V gene's germline CDR1 is LNHNV and CDR2 YYDKDF (reference sequence). Here the CDR3 DNA reads TGTGCCACCAGCAGAGGACAGGGAGCTAATGAAAAACTGTTTTTT. This gives the protein CATSRGQGANEKLFF. The variable domain in full, with the rest retrieved from reference TRBV15 and TRBJ1-4, is DAMVIQNPRYQVTQFGKPVTLSCSQTLNHNVMYWYQQKSSQAPKLLFHYYDKDFNNEADTPDNFQSRRPNTSFCFLDIRSPGLGDTAMYLCATSRGQGANEKLFFGSGTQLSVL.

Comments on this clone: At one of its ends the junction is not consistent with the germline gene, which may arise from a read error. The V gene is TRBV2, the J gene TRBJ1-1; D is ambiguous. The germline V gene has CDR1 SNHLY and CDR2 FYNNEI. The CDR3 spans 12 residues. The CDR3 sequence is CASSKADVEAFF. CDR3 sequence (DNA): TGTGCCAGCAGTAAAGCGGACGTTGAAGCTTTCTTT. The full variable domain, with the rest looked up from reference TRBV2 and TRBJ1-1, is EPEVTQTPSHQVTQMGQEVILRCVPISNHLYFYWYRQILGQKVEFLVSFYNNEISEKSEIFDDQFSVERPDGSNFTLKIRSTKLEDSAMYFCASSKADVEAFFGQGTRLTVV.

The sample holds one count of this clone. The chain is built from TRBV4-3 and TRBJ1-1; D gene uncertain. Germline V gene lookup returns CDR1 LGHNA and CDR2 YSLEER. The CDR3 covers 14 residues. V was trimmed by 1 base and J by 4 bases, leaving 10 bases between them. The CDR3: CASSQVLQLTEAFF. The DNA of the CDR3 is TGCGCCAGCAGCCAAGTTCTCCAGCTCACTGAAGCTTTCTTT.

The rearrangement links TRBV18 to TRBJ2-5, with D perhaps assigned TRBD1 or TRBD2 (5 bases each). Germline CDR1 KGHSH, CDR2 LQKENI. V was pared by 3 bases and J by 9 bases, with 23 bases between. The CDR3 sequence is 16 residues long. As DNA, the CDR3 is TGTGCCAGCTCACCGGGGGATCCCAAACGGCCCTCGTCCCAGTACTTC. It codes for CASSPGDPKRPSSQYF.

V is TRBV20-1 and J is TRBJ1-2; D not certain. V shed 8 bases and J shed 4 bases, with 11 bases lying between them. This CDR3 has 11 residues. Germline-derived CDR1 and CDR2 are DFQATT and SNEGSKA (reference sequence). The CDR3 nucleotides read TGCAGTTACCTCGAGAGCTATGGCTACACCTTC. Protein product: CSYLESYGYTF.

The chain carries TRBV7-9 and TRBJ1-2, with 9 bases lining up with TRBD1. Trimming took 4 bases from V and 4 from J; bases not matched to a gene: 7. Germline V lookup: CDR1 SEHNR, CDR2 FQNEAQ (reference sequence). This CDR3 has 15 residues. The CDR3 protein is CASSWGTDRGYGYTF. CDR3 DNA sequence: TGTGCCAGCAGCTGGGGGACGGACAGGGGCTATGGCTACACCTTC.

J is TRBJ1-1 and V is TRBV29-1; the D is unclear. Trimming took 8 bases from V and 4 from J, leaving 14 bases between them. Germline-derived CDR1 and CDR2 are SQVTM and ANQGSEA. CDR3 length equals 12 residues. The CDR3 DNA sequence: TGCAGCCTTGGACGCCCAGTCACTGAAGCTTTCTTT. It is translated as CSLGRPVTEAFF.

The CDR3 here is CASSPRPGQGVDTIYF. The CDR3 region has the DNA TGTGCCAGCAGCCCACGCCCCGGACAGGGGGTCGACACCATATATTTT. The chain has TRBV11-2 and TRBJ1-3; TRBD1 aligns across 10 bases. This CDR3 contains 16 residues. Germline V lookup: CDR1 SGHAT, CDR2 FQNNGV. J lost 8 bases, V lost 5 bases, and 12 bases had no gene match.

The chain joins TRBV28 to TRBJ1-5, with unresolved D. Trimming left V 4 bases short and J 4 bases short, with 14 bases between. This CDR3 contains 15 residues. Germline CDR1 MDHEN, CDR2 SYDVKM. The CDR3 sequence: CASSYGTGRNQPQHF. As DNA, the CDR3 is TGTGCCAGCAGTTATGGAACTGGGAGAAATCAGCCCCAGCATTTT.

This rearrangement joins TRBV6-5 to TRBJ2-5; 14 nucleotides align to TRBD2. The V and J ends lost 6 bases and 3 bases, in that order; junction bases with no gene match: 3. CDR3 length: 15 amino acids. Germline V gene lookup returns CDR1 MNHEY and CDR2 SVGAGI. The CDR3: CASRGLAGVEETQYF. CDR3 nucleotide sequence: TGTGCCAGCAGGGGACTAGCGGGAGTTGAAGAGACCCAGTACTTC.

The rearrangement links TRBV7-9 to TRBJ1-5; 10 nucleotides agree with TRBD1. Germline V gene sequence: CDR1 SEHNR, CDR2 FQNEAQ (reference sequence). The CDR3 loop spans 15 amino acids. V was pared by 6 bases and J by 7 bases, with 9 bases of the junction left unmatched. The CDR3 here is CASSRQGADWQPQHF. CDR3 nucleotides: TGTGCCAGCAGTAGACAGGGGGCGGATTGGCAGCCCCAGCATTTT.

This chain's CDR3 is CASSPPGQGGSGNTIYF. CDR3 in DNA: TGTGCCAGCTCACCACCCGGCCAGGGAGGGTCTGGAAACACCATATATTTT. The chain is built from TRBV18 and TRBJ1-3; D may be TRBD1 (5 bases). This CDR3 is built from 17 residues. Trimming removed 0 bases from V and 1 base from J, with 13 bases in between. CDR1 and CDR2 from the germline V gene are KGHSH and LQKENI.